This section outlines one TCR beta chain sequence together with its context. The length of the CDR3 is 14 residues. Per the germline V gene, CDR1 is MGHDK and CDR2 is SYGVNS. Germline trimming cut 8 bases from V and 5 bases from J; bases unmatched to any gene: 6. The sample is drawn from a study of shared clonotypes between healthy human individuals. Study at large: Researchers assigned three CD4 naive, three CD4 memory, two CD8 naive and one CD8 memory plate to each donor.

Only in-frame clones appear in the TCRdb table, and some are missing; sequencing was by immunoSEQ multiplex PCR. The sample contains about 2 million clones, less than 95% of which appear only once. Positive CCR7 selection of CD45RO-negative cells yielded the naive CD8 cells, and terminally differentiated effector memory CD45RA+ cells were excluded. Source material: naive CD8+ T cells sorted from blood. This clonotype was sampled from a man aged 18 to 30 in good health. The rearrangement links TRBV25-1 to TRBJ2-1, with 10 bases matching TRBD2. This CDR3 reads CASGLAGAHNEQFF. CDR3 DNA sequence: TGTGCCAGCGGGCTAGCGGGAGCCCACAATGAGCAGTTCTTC.